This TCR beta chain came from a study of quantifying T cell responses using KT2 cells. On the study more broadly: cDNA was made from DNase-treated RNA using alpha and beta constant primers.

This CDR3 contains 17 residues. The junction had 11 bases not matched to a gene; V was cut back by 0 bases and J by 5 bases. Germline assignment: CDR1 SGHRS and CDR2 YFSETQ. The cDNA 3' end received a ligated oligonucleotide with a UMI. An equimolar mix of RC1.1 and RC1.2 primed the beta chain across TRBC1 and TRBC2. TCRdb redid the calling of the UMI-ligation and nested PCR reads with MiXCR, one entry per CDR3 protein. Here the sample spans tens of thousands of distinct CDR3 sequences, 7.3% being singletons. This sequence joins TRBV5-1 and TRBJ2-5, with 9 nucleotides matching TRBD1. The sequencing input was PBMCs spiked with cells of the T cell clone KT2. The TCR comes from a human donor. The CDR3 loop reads CASSLASPGQGRETQYF. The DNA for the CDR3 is TGCGCCAGCAGCTTGGCCTCGCCGGGACAGGGACGGGAGACCCAGTACTTC.